This entry describes one T cell receptor beta chain. The CDR3 spans 14 residues. Germline-derived CDR1 and CDR2 are MNHEY and SMNVEV (reference sequence). V was cut by 5 bases and J by 0 bases, with 8 bases left in between. This specimen comes from a study of T cells after somatic rescue of genetic block. The method was immunoSEQ multiplex PCR; TCRdb's version includes in-frame clones alone and lacks a portion of them. The sample lists about 72,000 clones; roughly 91% were seen once. This TCR was recovered from a man aged 25-45 years. Sequencing used peripheral blood mononuclear cells (PBMCs). The rearrangement uses TRBV27 and TRBJ2-1; a possible D gene is TRBD1 (6 bases). CDR3 protein: CASSRGNSYNEQFF. The CDR3 bases are TGTGCCAGCAGTAGGGGGAACTCCTACAATGAGCAGTTCTTC.